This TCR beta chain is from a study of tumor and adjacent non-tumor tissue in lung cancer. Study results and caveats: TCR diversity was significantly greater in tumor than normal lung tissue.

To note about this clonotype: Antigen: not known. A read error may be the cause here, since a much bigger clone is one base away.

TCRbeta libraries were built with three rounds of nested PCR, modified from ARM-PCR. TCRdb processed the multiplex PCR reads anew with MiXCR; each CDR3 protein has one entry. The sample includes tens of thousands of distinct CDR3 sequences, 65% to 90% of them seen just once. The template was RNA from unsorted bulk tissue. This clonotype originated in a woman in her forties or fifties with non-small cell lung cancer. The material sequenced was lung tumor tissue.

The CDR3 is CASSHVWSEQYF. Here the CDR3 DNA reads TGTGCCAGCAGTCACGTGTGGAGCGAGCAGTACTTC. The chain couples TRBV6-6 to TRBJ2-7; no clear D. The CDR3 sequence is 12 residues long. The germline V gene has CDR1 MNHNY and CDR2 SVGAGI (reference sequence). V gave up 5 bases and J gave up 6 bases, with 11 bases separating them.